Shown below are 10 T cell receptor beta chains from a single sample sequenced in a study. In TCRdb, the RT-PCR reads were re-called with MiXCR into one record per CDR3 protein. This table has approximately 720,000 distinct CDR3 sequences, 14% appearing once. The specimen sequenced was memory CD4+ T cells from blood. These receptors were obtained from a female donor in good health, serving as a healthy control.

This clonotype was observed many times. The CDR3, as DNA: TGTGCCATCAGAGCTACGGAGGACACTGAAGCTTTCTTT. It specifies CAIRATEDTEAFF. This chain joins TRBV10-3 and TRBJ1-1, with unresolved D. Trimming removed 6 bases at V and 3 bases at J, with 11 bases between. Germline loops: CDR1 ENHRY, CDR2 SYGVKD. The CDR3 has 13 residues.

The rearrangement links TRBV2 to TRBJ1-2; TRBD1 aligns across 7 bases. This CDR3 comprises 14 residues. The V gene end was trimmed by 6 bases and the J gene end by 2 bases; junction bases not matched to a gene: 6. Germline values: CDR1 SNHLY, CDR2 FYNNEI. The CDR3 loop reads CASRERDSNYGYTF. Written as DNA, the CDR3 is TGTGCCAGCAGGGAAAGGGACAGCAACTATGGCTACACCTTC.

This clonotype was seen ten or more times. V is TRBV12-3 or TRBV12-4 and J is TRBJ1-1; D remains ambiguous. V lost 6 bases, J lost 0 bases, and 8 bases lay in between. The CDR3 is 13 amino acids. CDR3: CASRKNMNTEAFF. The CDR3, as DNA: TGTGCCAGCAGGAAAAACATGAACACTGAAGCTTTCTTT.

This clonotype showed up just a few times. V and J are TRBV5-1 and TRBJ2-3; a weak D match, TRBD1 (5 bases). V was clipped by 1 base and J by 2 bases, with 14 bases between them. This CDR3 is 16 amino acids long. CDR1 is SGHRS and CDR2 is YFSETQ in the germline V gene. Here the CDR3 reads CASSLFTGHFTDTQYF. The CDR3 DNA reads TGCGCCAGCAGCTTGTTCACAGGACACTTCACAGATACGCAGTATTTT.

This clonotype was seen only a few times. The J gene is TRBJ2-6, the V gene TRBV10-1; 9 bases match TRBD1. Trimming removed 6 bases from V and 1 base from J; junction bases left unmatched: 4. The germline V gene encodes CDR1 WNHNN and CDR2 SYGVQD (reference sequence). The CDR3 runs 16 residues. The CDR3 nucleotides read TGCGCCAGCAGACCCGGGACAGGGTCTGGGGCCAACGTCCTGACTTTC. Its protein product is CASRPGTGSGANVLTF.

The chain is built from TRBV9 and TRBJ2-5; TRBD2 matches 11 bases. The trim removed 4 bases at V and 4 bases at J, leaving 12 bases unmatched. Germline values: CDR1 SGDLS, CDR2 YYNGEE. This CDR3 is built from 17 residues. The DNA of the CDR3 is TGTGCCAGCAGCTTCGGACTAGCGGGTTACCAAGGAGAGACCCAGTACTTC. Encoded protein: CASSFGLAGYQGETQYF.

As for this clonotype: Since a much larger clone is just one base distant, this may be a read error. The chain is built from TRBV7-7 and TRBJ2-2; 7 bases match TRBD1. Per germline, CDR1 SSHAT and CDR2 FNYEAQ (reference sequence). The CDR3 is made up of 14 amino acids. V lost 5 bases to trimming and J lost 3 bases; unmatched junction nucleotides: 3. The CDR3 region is CASSPDRYTGELFF. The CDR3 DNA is TGTGCCAGCAGCCCGGACAGGTACACCGGGGAGCTGTTTTTT.

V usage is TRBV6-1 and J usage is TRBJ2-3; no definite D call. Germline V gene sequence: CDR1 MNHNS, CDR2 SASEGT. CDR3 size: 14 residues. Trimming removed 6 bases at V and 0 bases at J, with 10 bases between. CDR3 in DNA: TGTGCCAGCAGCCCCCGCCCAAGCACAGATACGCAGTATTTT. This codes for CASSPRPSTDTQYF.

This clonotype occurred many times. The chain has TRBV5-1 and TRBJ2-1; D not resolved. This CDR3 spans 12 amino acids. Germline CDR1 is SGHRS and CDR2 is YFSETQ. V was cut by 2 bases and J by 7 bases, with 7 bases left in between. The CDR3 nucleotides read TGCGCCAGCAGCTTAACCAGGAATGAGCAGTTCTTC. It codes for CASSLTRNEQFF.

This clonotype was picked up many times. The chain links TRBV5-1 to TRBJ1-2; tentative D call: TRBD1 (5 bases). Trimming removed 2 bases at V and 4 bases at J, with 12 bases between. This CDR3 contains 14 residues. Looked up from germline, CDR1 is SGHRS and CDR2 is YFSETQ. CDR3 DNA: TGCGCCAGCAGCTTAGGCAGGGAGACCTATGGCTACACCTTC. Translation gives CASSLGRETYGYTF.